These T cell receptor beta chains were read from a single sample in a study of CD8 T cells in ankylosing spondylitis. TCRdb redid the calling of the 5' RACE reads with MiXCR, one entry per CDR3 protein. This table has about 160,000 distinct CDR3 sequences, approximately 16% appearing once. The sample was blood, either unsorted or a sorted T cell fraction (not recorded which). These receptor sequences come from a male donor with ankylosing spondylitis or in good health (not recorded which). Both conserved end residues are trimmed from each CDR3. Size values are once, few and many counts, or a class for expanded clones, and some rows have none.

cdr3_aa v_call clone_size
ASSVARDNYGYT TRBV9 .
ASSTPSTNEKLF TRBV28 .
ASSEGQGYRGYT TRBV7-9 few
ASSLNGRIGNQPQH TRBV7-2 few
ASSYSREETQY TRBV6-2/TRBV6-3 .
ASSLPGDGNQPQH TRBV6-1 many
SVPPRGGLGGGYT TRBV29-1 many
ASSLRDRPYEQY TRBV28 .
SADNKLRNRGEKLF TRBV20-1 .
ASSLLQQGAGELF TRBV12-3/TRBV12-4 many
ASSLQGTSYEQY TRBV5-1 .